This note documents a single T cell receptor beta chain sequence. Its antigen is undetermined. This entry is derived from a study of cytomegalovirus exposure and HLA in healthy donors. Findings of the study overall: It was in a later analysis that TCR association rates were seen to vary by HLA locus, highest for DRB1 and lowest for HLA-C. Three chains tied to CMV proved CMV antigen-specific in vitro. TCR beta V- and J-gene trimming was later associated with a missense DCLRE1C variant.

PCR amplification relied on 60 Vbeta primers (plus 13 Jbeta primers). Method: immunoSEQ multiplex PCR; TCRdb's copy keeps in-frame clones and lacks some. The sample has some 200,000 clones, 82% seen once. Each donor was healthy, and each was a bone marrow donor. Trimming removed 4 bases at V and 0 bases at J, with 12 bases between. The CDR3 is 16 residues long. The germline gives CDR1 SEHNR, CDR2 FQNEAQ (reference sequence). The specimen sequenced was PBMCs. The V call is TRBV7-9, the J call TRBJ2-2; a weak D match, TRBD1 (6 bases). This TCR derives from a woman between 50 and 59 years old in good health and CMV-seropositive. Here the CDR3 reads CASSSRGQSNTGELFF. CDR3 DNA: TGTGCCAGCAGCTCAAGAGGACAGTCGAACACCGGGGAGCTGTTTTTT.